The present T cell receptor beta chain was sequenced within a study of Ad26.COV2.S vaccination and SARS-CoV-2 variants. Study summary: The vaccine Ad26.COV2.S was put into the muscle once, or twice with 56 days between.

This table comes from immunoSEQ multiplex PCR, and its TCRdb copy is limited to in-frame clones, with some not included. The data contain some 390,000 clones, about 91% of them singletons. Treatment noted: roughly 19 received Ad26.COV2.S at low or high dose, single or two shots; 5 received placebo; per-sample allocation not given. Sampling was done on day 63 after the first vaccine or placebo injection. A Boston donor was an adult aged 18-55 years. Built on an Ad26 vector, the vaccine expressed Wuhan-strain SARS-CoV-2 spike. The sequencing used peripheral blood, collected in a trial of Ad26.COV2.S vaccine versus placebo. The clonotype comes from a person between 18 and 60 years old who received the Ad26.COV2.S COVID-19 vaccine or a placebo.

The CDR3: CASSQRDYQPQHF. CDR3 coding DNA: TGTGCCAGCAGCCAAAGGGATTATCAGCCCCAGCATTTT. This chain joins TRBV3-1 (or the pseudogene TRBV3-2) and TRBJ1-5; D gene uncertain. The V end was cut by 2 bases, the J end by 5 bases, with 7 bases between. Germline loops: CDR1 LGHDT, CDR2 YNNKEL (reference sequence). The CDR3 has 13 amino acids.